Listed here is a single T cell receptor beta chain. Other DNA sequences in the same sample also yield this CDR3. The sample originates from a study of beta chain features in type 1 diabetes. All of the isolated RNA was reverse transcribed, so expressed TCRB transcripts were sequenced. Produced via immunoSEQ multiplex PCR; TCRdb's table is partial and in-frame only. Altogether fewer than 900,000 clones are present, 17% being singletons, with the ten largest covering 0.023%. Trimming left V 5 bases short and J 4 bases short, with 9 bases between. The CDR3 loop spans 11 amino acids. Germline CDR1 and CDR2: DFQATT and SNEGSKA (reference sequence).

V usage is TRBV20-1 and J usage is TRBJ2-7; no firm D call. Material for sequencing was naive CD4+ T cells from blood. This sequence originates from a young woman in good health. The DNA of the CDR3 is TGCAGTGCTGCCCAGGATTACGAGCAGTACTTC. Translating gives CSAAQDYEQYF.